This entry lists 26 T cell receptor beta chains sequenced from one sample in a study of blood T cell repertoires in COVID-19. TCRdb's copy holds only in-frame clones and misses some; the assay was immunoSEQ multiplex PCR. The repertoire holds about 410,000 clones, with 70% to 90% as singletons. Sequencing used peripheral blood. The receptor set was obtained from a woman between 40 and 50 years old with COVID-19, enrolled during active disease.

The chain links TRBV9 to TRBJ1-5, with TRBD1 identical over 8 bases. CDR3 length equals 14 residues. Looked up from germline, CDR1 is SGDLS and CDR2 is YYNGEE. Trimming at V came to 4 bases and at J to 7 bases, leaving 7 bases not matched to a gene. This CDR3 is CASSLGTGQQPQHF. CDR3 bases: TGTGCCAGCAGCCTAGGGACAGGACAGCAGCCCCAGCATTTT.

The chain is built from TRBV27 and TRBJ2-1; TRBD1 might be the D (5 bases). This CDR3 is 13 amino acids long. V was pared by 0 bases and J by 5 bases, with 5 bases between. Per the germline V gene, CDR1 is MNHEY and CDR2 is SMNVEV (reference sequence). The CDR3 reads CASSLSGDNEQFF. CDR3 DNA: TGTGCCAGCAGTTTATCAGGGGACAATGAGCAGTTCTTC.

This rearrangement joins TRBV7-9 to TRBJ2-7, with TRBD1 matching 10 bases. CDR3 length equals 15 residues. V trimming: 5 bases; J trimming: 0 bases; junction bases outside the gene matches: 4. CDR1 is SEHNR and CDR2 is FQNEAQ in the germline V gene (reference sequence). CDR3 sequence reads: CASSGWDRGSYEQYF. DNA of the CDR3: TGTGCCAGCAGCGGATGGGACAGGGGCTCCTACGAGCAGTACTTC.

This chain connects TRBV5-1 to TRBJ1-2; TRBD1 agrees at 7 bases. The CDR3 sequence is 13 residues long. Per germline, CDR1 SGHRS and CDR2 YFSETQ. V dropped 0 bases and J dropped 8; count of bases not matched to a gene: 4. The chain's CDR3 is CASSLEGAEGYTF. For the CDR3, the DNA is TGCGCCAGCAGCTTGGAGGGGGCGGAGGGCTACACCTTC.

The V and J genes are TRBV6-5 and TRBJ1-1; a weak D match, TRBD1 (5 bases). The CDR3 covers 14 residues. Germline V CDR1 and CDR2: MNHEY, SVGAGI. Trimming stripped 4 bases from V and 1 base from J, with 10 bases between. For the CDR3, the DNA is TGTGCCAGCAGTTTCAGGGAGGGGAACACTGAAGCTTTCTTT. Encoded protein: CASSFREGNTEAFF.

This chain links TRBV5-1 with TRBJ2-5; a possible D gene is TRBD1 (7 bases). The V end was cut by 3 bases, the J end by 0 bases, with 9 bases between. CDR3 length equals 14 residues. Germline CDR1 reads SGHRS; CDR2 reads YFSETQ. CDR3 protein: CASSSGGNQETQYF. DNA for the CDR3: TGCGCCAGCAGCTCAGGGGGGAACCAAGAGACCCAGTACTTC.

This chain connects TRBV7-9 to TRBJ2-3, with 9 bases aligning to TRBD2. The CDR3 has 17 residues. V trimming: 0 bases; J trimming: 2 bases; junction bases outside the gene matches: 6. Per germline, CDR1 SEHNR and CDR2 FQNEAQ (reference sequence). CDR3 nucleotides: TGTGCCAGCAGCTTAGCAGGTCTAGCGGGGAACACAGATACGCAGTATTTT. It translates to CASSLAGLAGNTDTQYF.

The chain employs TRBV19 and TRBJ1-5, with 9 bases identical to TRBD1. Germline CDR1 reads LNHDA; CDR2 reads SQIVND (reference sequence). This CDR3 is 16 amino acids long. V gave up 7 bases and J gave up 1 base; unmatched junction bases: 8. CDR3 in amino acids: CASTRTGVRSNQPQHF. CDR3 nucleotide sequence: TGTGCCAGTACCCGGACAGGGGTTAGGAGCAATCAGCCCCAGCATTTT.

Note on this clone: One junction end does not reproduce the germline sequence, and a read error may be involved. This sequence joins TRBV6-1 and TRBJ1-3, with TRBD1 matching 7 bases. The CDR3 runs 15 residues. CDR1 and CDR2 from the germline V gene are MNHNS and SASEGT. The CDR3 nucleotides are TGTGCCAGCAGTCAAGCCGGGACAGTCGGAAACACCATATATTTT. Residues: CASSQAGTVGNTIYF.

V usage is TRBV15 and J usage is TRBJ2-1; 9 bases agree with TRBD2. The CDR3 length is 16 residues. Germline V lookup: CDR1 LNHNV, CDR2 YYDKDF (reference sequence). The ends lost 5 bases at V and 0 bases at J; junction bases unmatched: 5. CDR3 residues: CATSGSGSPSYNEQFF. The CDR3, as DNA: TGTGCCACCAGCGGTAGCGGGAGTCCCTCCTACAATGAGCAGTTCTTC.

A single count supports this clone. V and J are TRBV4-2 and TRBJ2-4; 8 bases are a match to TRBD1. Germline CDR1 is LGHNA and CDR2 is YNFKEQ. Unmatched junction bases numbered 9, after V lost 0 bases and J lost 2 bases. The CDR3 contains 18 residues. In DNA form, the CDR3 reads TGTGCCAGCAGCCAAGACGGAGACAGGGGACATTCCAAAAACATTCAGTACTTC. The encoded protein is CASSQDGDRGHSKNIQYF.

The chain recombines TRBV27 with TRBJ1-6, with TRBD1 matching 7 bases. Germline lookup yields CDR1 MNHEY and CDR2 SMNVEV (reference sequence). J lost 9 bases, V lost 3 bases, and 11 bases had no gene match. The CDR3 runs 16 residues. The CDR3 coding sequence is TGTGCCAGCAGTTTCTCACCGGGGGGGACAGCTTCACCCCTCCACTTT. Protein: CASSFSPGGTASPLHF.

This sequence joins TRBV9 and TRBJ2-3; 7 positions match TRBD2. V was clipped by 0 bases and J by 1 base; unmatched bases: 5. CDR1 is SGDLS, CDR2 YYNGEE, per germline. The CDR3 spans 16 residues. The CDR3 DNA reads TGTGCCAGCAGCGTAGGGCTAGCGGTCGGCACAGATACGCAGTATTTT. It specifies CASSVGLAVGTDTQYF.

The J gene is TRBJ2-2, the V gene TRBV6-5; perhaps TRBD2 as D (6 bases). V lost 8 bases, J lost 6 bases, and 13 bases lay in between. This CDR3 contains 13 residues. Germline CDR1 reads MNHEY; CDR2 reads SVGAGI. The CDR3 DNA sequence: TGTGCCAGCCTAAGGAGGGGCTCCGGGGAGCTGTTTTTT. Its protein product is CASLRRGSGELFF.

This chain connects TRBV19 to TRBJ1-5, with 9 bases fitting TRBD1. CDR1 is LNHDA, CDR2 SQIVND, per germline (reference sequence). V lost 6 bases and J lost 2; bases outside the gene matches: 14. The CDR3 runs to 18 residues. As DNA, the CDR3 is TGTGCCAGTAGCTCGACGGGACAGGGAAGTTTTGGCAATCAGCCCCAGCATTTT. Protein product: CASSSTGQGSFGNQPQHF.

This clone has only one observation. The V call is TRBV28, the J call TRBJ1-4, with 10 bases aligning to TRBD1. Germline V gene sequence: CDR1 MDHEN, CDR2 SYDVKM. The V gene end was trimmed by 2 bases and the J gene end by 8 bases; junction bases not matched to a gene: 5. There are 15 residues in the CDR3. The CDR3 is CASSLIGTGVEKLFF. The CDR3 DNA reads as TGTGCCAGCAGTTTAATTGGGACAGGGGTAGAAAAACTGTTTTTT.

This chain links TRBV3-1 (or the pseudogene TRBV3-2) with TRBJ1-6, with 9 nucleotides matching TRBD1. There are 15 residues in the CDR3. V lost 1 base and J lost 9; bases outside the gene matches: 4. Germline CDR1 reads LGHDT; CDR2 reads YNNKEL (reference sequence). The CDR3 spells CASSQGDRAFSPLHF. CDR3 DNA sequence: TGTGCCAGCAGCCAAGGGGACAGGGCCTTTTCACCCCTCCACTTT.

This chain uses TRBV7-3 with TRBJ2-2; 7 nucleotides line up with TRBD1. CDR3 length equals 15 residues. V gave up 5 bases and J gave up 0 bases; unmatched junction bases: 3. The germline CDR1 and CDR2 sequences are SGHTA and FQGTGA. The CDR3 spells CASSQTGSNTGELFF. The CDR3 nucleotides read TGTGCCAGCAGCCAGACAGGGTCGAACACCGGGGAGCTGTTTTTT.

The chain recombines TRBV7-2 with TRBJ1-2, with D possibly TRBD1 on 6 matching bases. The CDR3 is 16 residues long. Germline values: CDR1 SGHTA, CDR2 FQGNSA. Trimming pared 1 base from V and 2 bases from J, leaving 14 bases between. CDR3 loop: CASSLDGGAKNYGYTF. CDR3 DNA: TGTGCCAGCAGCTTAGATGGGGGGGCGAAAAACTATGGCTACACCTTC. Supplemented by reference TRBV7-2 and TRBJ1-2, the full variable domain reads GAGVSQSPSNKVTEKGKDVELRCDPISGHTALYWYRQSLGQGLEFLIYFQGNSAPDKSGLPSDRFSAERTGGSVSTLTIQRTQQEDSAVYLCASSLDGGAKNYGYTFGSGTRLTVV.

The CDR3 loop reads CASSKQGLLNTEAFF. CDR3 in DNA: TGTGCCAGTAGTAAGCAGGGATTGTTGAACACTGAAGCTTTCTTT. This sequence joins TRBV19 and TRBJ1-1; D might be TRBD1 (5 bases). The CDR3 totals 15 residues. The V end was cut by 4 bases, the J end by 0 bases, with 12 bases between. Germline V lookup: CDR1 LNHDA, CDR2 SQIVND (reference sequence).

The CDR3 DNA reads TGTGCCAGCAGCTTAGATCGAGAAGAAAAACTGTTTTTT. Amino acids: CASSLDREEKLFF. The chain has TRBV11-2 and TRBJ1-4; D ambiguous. The germline CDR1 and CDR2 sequences are SGHAT and FQNNGV. The germline V and J ends were trimmed by 0 bases and 8 bases, with 7 bases remaining between them. CDR3 length: 13 residues.

This chain uses TRBV9 with TRBJ2-7, with D maybe TRBD1 (6 bases). Trimming pared 4 bases from V and 3 bases from J, leaving 23 bases between. The length of the CDR3 is 17 residues. Germline CDR1 SGDLS, CDR2 YYNGEE. This chain's CDR3 is CASSPYRTVYPLYEQYF. CDR3 bases: TGTGCCAGCAGCCCATACCGGACAGTATACCCCCTCTACGAGCAGTACTTC.

The chain joins TRBV28 to TRBJ1-1; 10 positions match TRBD1. This CDR3 is built from 14 residues. The V and J ends lost 4 bases and 4 bases, in that order; junction bases with no gene match: 3. Germline CDR1 reads MDHEN; CDR2 reads SYDVKM. The DNA for the CDR3 is TGTGCCAGCAGTTCGGGACAGGGGACCACTGAAGCTTTCTTT. Translated, it gives CASSSGQGTTEAFF.

The chain joins TRBV28 to TRBJ2-1; 10 bases line up with TRBD2. Trimming cost V 7 bases and J 3 bases; bases outside gene matches: 6. This CDR3 has 15 amino acids. CDR1 MDHEN and CDR2 SYDVKM come from the germline V gene. The CDR3 coding sequence is TGTGCCAGCACGCTAAGCGGGAGGGGCTACAATGAGCAGTTCTTC. It specifies CASTLSGRGYNEQFF.

This clone was detected only once. The chain is built from TRBV10-3 and TRBJ2-1; 15 bases line up with TRBD2. V trimming: 3 bases; J trimming: 0 bases; junction bases outside the gene matches: 9. The CDR3 consists of 20 residues. Germline-derived CDR1 and CDR2 are ENHRY and SYGVKD. In DNA, the CDR3 is TGTGCCATCAGTGACCCGAGGGGGACTAGCGGGGGGTACTCCTACAATGAGCAGTTCTTC. This sequence encodes CAISDPRGTSGGYSYNEQFF.

The rearrangement joins TRBV6-2 or TRBV6-3 to TRBJ1-2; the match to TRBD1 covers 9 bases. J was trimmed by 12 bases and V by 4 bases; bases with no gene match: 15. This CDR3 contains 15 residues. Germline CDR1 reads MNHEY; CDR2 reads SVGEGT. CDR3 region: CASSFLRRDRDDNTF. The CDR3 nucleotides are TGTGCCAGCAGTTTTTTACGCCGGGACAGGGATGATAACACCTTC.